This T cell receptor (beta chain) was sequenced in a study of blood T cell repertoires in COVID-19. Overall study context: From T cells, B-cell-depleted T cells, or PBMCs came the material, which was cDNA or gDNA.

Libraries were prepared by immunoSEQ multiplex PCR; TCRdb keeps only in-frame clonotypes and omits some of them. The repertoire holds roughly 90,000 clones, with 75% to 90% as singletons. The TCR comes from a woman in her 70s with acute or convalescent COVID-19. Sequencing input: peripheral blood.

CDR3 amino acids: CASSQRTGGSYEQYF. The CDR3 region has the DNA TGTGCCAGCAGCCAGAGAACAGGGGGCTCCTACGAGCAGTACTTC. This rearrangement joins TRBV4-2 to TRBJ2-7; 8 bases are a match to TRBD1. Germline loops: CDR1 LGHNA, CDR2 YNFKEQ. The ends lost 3 bases at V and 0 bases at J; junction bases unmatched: 4. The CDR3 has 15 residues.